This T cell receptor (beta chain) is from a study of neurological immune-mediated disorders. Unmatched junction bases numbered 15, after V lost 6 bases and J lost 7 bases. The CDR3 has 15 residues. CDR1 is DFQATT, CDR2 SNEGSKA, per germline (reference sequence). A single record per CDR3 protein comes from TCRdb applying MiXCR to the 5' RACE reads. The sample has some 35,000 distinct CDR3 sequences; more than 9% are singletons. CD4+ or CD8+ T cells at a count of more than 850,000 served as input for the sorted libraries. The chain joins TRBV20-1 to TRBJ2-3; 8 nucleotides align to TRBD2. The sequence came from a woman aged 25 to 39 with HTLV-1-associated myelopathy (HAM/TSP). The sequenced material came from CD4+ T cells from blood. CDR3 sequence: CSAKGGGGSGYTQYF. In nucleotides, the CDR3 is TGCAGTGCCAAGGGCGGCGGGGGGTCAGGGTATACGCAGTATTTT.